A single sample is the source of the 15 T cell receptor beta chains below, sequenced in a study of CD8 T cells in ankylosing spondylitis (dated by TCRdb to the late 2010s). These receptors have no known antigen. The library was made by 5' RACE. Instrument used: Illumina HiSeq 2500. The public reads were reprocessed in TCRdb via fastp at Q25 and MiXCR, keeping in-frame beta chains. Rows with a matching CDR3 protein are joined into one entry that keeps the most common DNA and genes. In this sample the table shows around 100,000 distinct CDR3 sequences, approximately 8.9% of which occur a single time. Jointly, the top ten make up about 30% of the sample. Overall results and qualifications from the work: A TCR beta motif of several highly homologous amino acid variants appeared characteristic of blood from ankylosing spondylitis patients.

The sequenced sample was blood, either unsorted or a sorted T cell fraction (not recorded which). The receptor source for this set is a male donor with ankylosing spondylitis.

V usage is TRBV20-1 and J usage is TRBJ2-3; 9 positions match TRBD2. V shed 0 bases, J shed 0 bases, and the junction held 7 bases outside the gene matches. The CDR3 is 17 amino acids. Germline CDR1 DFQATT, CDR2 SNEGSKA (reference sequence). CDR3 DNA sequence: TGCAGTGCTAGAGATCCTTGGACTAGCGCGAGCACAGATACGCAGTATTTT. Protein sequence: CSARDPWTSASTDTQYF.

This clonotype was counted at least ten times. The rearrangement uses TRBV12-3 or TRBV12-4 and TRBJ1-5; D ambiguous. The germline V and J ends were trimmed by 7 bases and 3 bases, with 10 bases remaining between them. CDR3 length: 13 amino acids. CDR3: CASTMTDNQPQHF. The CDR3 DNA reads TGTGCCAGCACCATGACCGACAATCAGCCCCAGCATTTT.

The chain is built from TRBV19 and TRBJ1-1, with a tentative D call TRBD1 (6 bases). Germline values: CDR1 LNHDA, CDR2 SQIVND (reference sequence). V was clipped by 3 bases and J by 5 bases, with 10 bases between them. The CDR3 covers 13 residues. CDR3 sequence reads: CASSMAGATEAFF. For the CDR3, the DNA is TGTGCCAGTAGTATGGCGGGGGCGACTGAAGCTTTCTTT.

This clonotype turned up a few times. The CDR3 DNA reads TGTGCCAGCAGTTTGGGTAGCGGCATCTACTTC. Translation gives CASSLGSGIYF. The chain employs TRBV27 and TRBJ2-7; possibly TRBD2 for D (6 bases). The CDR3 totals 11 residues. With 3 bases removed from V and 13 bases from J, the gap between germline ends came to 13 bases. Per germline, CDR1 MNHEY and CDR2 SMNVEV (reference sequence).

This clonotype occurred many times. The chain couples TRBV5-1 to TRBJ2-3; unclear D gene. V shed 5 bases and J shed 0 bases, with 10 bases lying between them. This CDR3 has 14 residues. Germline assignment: CDR1 SGHRS and CDR2 YFSETQ. The CDR3 loop is CASRTRWSTDTQYF. CDR3 DNA: TGCGCCAGCAGAACTCGGTGGAGCACAGATACGCAGTATTTT.

This chain connects TRBV11-2 to TRBJ1-2, with 8 nucleotides matching TRBD1. Germline V gives CDR1 SGHAT, CDR2 FQNNGV. The ends lost 1 base at V and 5 bases at J; junction bases unmatched: 6. The CDR3 length is 15 residues. CDR3 amino acids: CASSLGPGGWYGYTF. For the CDR3, the DNA is TGTGCCAGCAGCTTAGGCCCAGGGGGCTGGTATGGCTACACCTTC.

This clonotype was observed a few times. The chain recombines TRBV6-4 with TRBJ2-3; D is possibly TRBD2 (5 bases). Trimming removed 2 bases at V and 2 bases at J, with 11 bases between. This CDR3 contains 15 residues. In germline, CDR1 is MRHNA, CDR2 SNTAGT. The CDR3 sequence: CASSDAEGDTDTQYF. In DNA form, the CDR3 reads TGTGCCAGCAGTGACGCCGAGGGCGACACAGATACGCAGTATTTT.

This rearrangement joins TRBV27 to TRBJ1-1; D gene unclear. This CDR3 contains 11 residues. Germline CDR1 MNHEY, CDR2 SMNVEV (reference sequence). Trimming left V 3 bases short and J 6 bases short, with 5 bases between. In nucleotides, the CDR3 is TGTGCCAGCAGTTTCGGAGCTGAAGCTTTCTTT. Translation gives CASSFGAEAFF.

This clonotype appeared a few times. The chain employs TRBV7-8 and TRBJ1-2; 7 bases are a match to TRBD1. Germline V gene sequence: CDR1 SGHVS, CDR2 FQNEAQ. V trimming: 7 bases; J trimming: 8 bases; junction bases outside the gene matches: 19. CDR3 length equals 16 residues. The DNA of the CDR3 is TGTGCCAGCAACCTAGGCGGAGCAGGGGGAAGTCGCGGCTACACCTTC. It specifies CASNLGGAGGSRGYTF.

V usage is TRBV27 and J usage is TRBJ2-7; D gene ambiguous. Germline values: CDR1 MNHEY, CDR2 SMNVEV (reference sequence). This CDR3 comprises 13 residues. The V end was cut by 3 bases, the J end by 2 bases, with 8 bases between. CDR3 sequence (DNA): TGTGCCAGCAGTTTCAGCGAAACCTACGAGCAGTACTTC. It encodes CASSFSETYEQYF.

This clonotype was seen only a few times. The V and J genes are TRBV11-2 and TRBJ2-7; 11 bases match TRBD2. CDR3 length: 16 amino acids. CDR1 SGHAT and CDR2 FQNNGV come from the germline V gene. The V and J ends lost 5 bases and 7 bases, in that order; junction bases with no gene match: 13. CDR3 sequence reads: CASSQGLAGGGWEQYF. As DNA, the CDR3 is TGTGCCAGCAGCCAGGGCCTAGCGGGAGGTGGTTGGGAGCAGTACTTC.

This clonotype was recorded at least ten times. The J gene is TRBJ2-3, the V gene TRBV24-1; TRBD2 matches at 8 bases. The trim removed 1 base at V and 4 bases at J, leaving 3 bases unmatched. This CDR3 is 15 amino acids long. Per the germline V gene, CDR1 is KGHDR and CDR2 is SFDVKD. In DNA, the CDR3 is TGTGCCACCAGTGATTTAGCGGGAGAGGCAGATACGCAGTATTTT. Translated, it gives CATSDLAGEADTQYF.

This chain joins TRBV27 and TRBJ2-1, with 10 bases identical to TRBD1. CDR1 and CDR2 from the germline V gene are MNHEY and SMNVEV (reference sequence). The trim removed 3 bases at V and 5 bases at J, leaving 1 base unmatched. The CDR3 spans 14 residues. CDR3 bases: TGTGCCAGCAGTTTGGACAGGGGGGACAATGAGCAGTTCTTC. This encodes CASSLDRGDNEQFF.

This clonotype was detected a few times. The V and J genes are TRBV7-9 and TRBJ2-7; the match to TRBD1 covers 9 bases. This CDR3 region has 15 residues. Germline CDR1 reads SEHNR; CDR2 reads FQNEAQ (reference sequence). V lost 0 bases to trimming and J lost 4 bases; unmatched junction nucleotides: 4. This CDR3 reads CASSLAQGAQYEQYV. DNA of the CDR3: TGTGCCAGCAGCTTAGCACAGGGGGCGCAATACGAGCAGTACGTC.

This clonotype showed up many times. The chain is built from TRBV4-1 and TRBJ2-7; weak D call: TRBD2 (6 bases). Looked up from germline, CDR1 is MGHRA and CDR2 is YSYEKL. The CDR3 runs to 15 residues. The V and J ends lost 1 base and 4 bases respectively, with 14 bases between them. The CDR3 nucleotides are TGCGCCAGCAGCCAAGGGGATAGCGGCATTTACGAGCAGTACGTC. Translated, it gives CASSQGDSGIYEQYV.